This T cell receptor (beta chain) was retrieved from a study of siplizumab effects on memory and regulatory T cells. Points from the study as a whole: Tregs that proliferated in siplizumab cultures did not have their suppressive function confirmed. Treg-derived clones made up an average of approximately 70% of mappable alloreactive CD4+ clones with siplizumab and roughly 25% in controls. There were only a minor fraction of alloreactive clones that mapped to unstimulated subsets.

The CDR3 spans 15 residues. Trimming pared 2 bases from V and 0 bases from J, leaving 11 bases between. The germline V gene has CDR1 SGHAT and CDR2 FQNNGV. Sequencing was performed with immunoSEQ multiplex PCR; in TCRdb, only in-frame clones are kept and a portion is missing. In the table there are 56,000 or so clones, approximately 97% of which are singletons. Regarding this clone: Its antigen is currently unknown.

Sequenced material: naive CD8+ T cells sorted from blood. The TCR comes from a human donor in good health. J is TRBJ2-7 and V is TRBV11-2, with D tentatively TRBD2 (6 bases). The CDR3 nucleotides read TGTGCCAGCAGCTTAACTCTAGCGCGCTCCTACGAGCAGTACTTC. Translation: CASSLTLARSYEQYF.